This T cell receptor (beta chain) comes out of a study of blood T cell repertoires in COVID-19. Study information: The United States, Italy and Spain supplied acute and convalescent COVID-19 samples. The cDNA or gDNA used as material had been derived from T cells, B-cell-depleted T cells, or PBMCs.

CDR1 MGHRA and CDR2 YSYEKL come from the germline V gene. The CDR3 contains 16 residues. Trimming took 1 base from V and 10 from J, leaving 17 bases between them. In the original processing: Using reference gene primer amplification, nucleated cell counts were estimated. The repertoire was sequenced with immunoSEQ multiplex PCR; TCRdb's copy has only in-frame clones and lacks some. V, J and clone size derive from that table, while D and trimming were established from the DNA sequence. The table includes tens of thousands of clones, over 75% detected once. The sample holds one count of this clone. This TCR was recovered from a man in his 70s with acute or convalescent COVID-19. The chain carries TRBV4-1 and TRBJ1-6; possible D gene TRBD1, 5 bases. The sample consisted of peripheral blood. CDR3 sequence (DNA): TGCGCCAGCAGCCAAGGGATGGTGTACGGGGGATCACCCCTCCACTTT. The encoded protein is CASSQGMVYGGSPLHF.